This entry concerns a single T cell receptor beta chain. The sample's treatment: preoperative locoregional IRX-2 cytokine immunotherapy. TCRdb's table, derived via immunoSEQ multiplex PCR, lists solely in-frame clones and lacks some. This table holds some 59,000 clones, 94% found once. This specimen belongs to a study of preoperative IRX-2 immunotherapy in early breast cancer. V lost 5 bases and J lost 5, with 12 bases in between. Per the germline V gene, CDR1 is GTSNPN and CDR2 is SVGIG (reference sequence). The CDR3 is 12 amino acids. This specimen was collected from a patient treated with IRX-2 immunotherapy. The rearrangement joins TRBV30 to TRBJ1-2; the D gene is possibly TRBD1 (6 bases). This clonotype originated in a human donor with breast cancer. In nucleotides, the CDR3 is TGTGCCTGGCCTCAAGGGGGATATGGCTACACCTTC. This translates into CAWPQGGYGYTF.